The present T cell receptor (beta chain) was sequenced within a study of cytotoxic CD8 clonotypes in ibrutinib-treated CLL. General study points: Patients showed higher baseline clonality than age-matched healthy donors, and it tracked circulating CD8+ T-cell counts.

Generated by immunoSEQ multiplex PCR, the TCRdb table keeps only in-frame clones and is missing some. Of 25,000 to 30,000 clones detected, roughly 59% appear once; the ten largest clones hold about 5.4%. This clone has a handful of counts. Its antigen is unknown. CDR1 is KGHSH and CDR2 is LQKENI in the germline V gene. Unmatched junction bases numbered 9, after V lost 3 bases and J lost 4 bases. The CDR3 runs to 17 residues. Here the sequenced sample was PBMCs, taken before ibrutinib treatment. This TCR was recovered from a human donor with chronic lymphocytic leukemia. The chain employs TRBV18 and TRBJ1-2, with 12 nucleotides matching TRBD1. CDR3 sequence: CASSPSWDRGLGYGYTF. The CDR3 DNA follows: TGTGCCAGCTCACCCTCTTGGGACAGGGGGCTAGGCTATGGCTACACCTTC. The full variable domain, rest sourced from reference TRBV18 and TRBJ1-2, is NAGVMQNPRHLVRRRGQEARLRCSPMKGHSHVYWYRQLPEEGLKFMVYLQKENIIDESGMPKERFSAEFPKEGPSILRIQQVVRGDSAAYFCASSPSWDRGLGYGYTFGSGTRLTVV.